These 32 T cell receptor beta chains share one sample of origin, sequenced in a study of shared clonotypes between healthy human individuals (dated by TCRdb to the early 2020s). Library prep was done by the immunoSEQ multiplex PCR assay. As stored in TCRdb, this immuneACCESS dataset retains in-frame rearrangements with V and J assigned. A fraction of the clones does not appear; measured against another copy, unresolved V genes explain less than half of the discrepancy, and the remainder lacks a known reason. The sample yields millions of clones; around nine tenths were counted once. The ten top clones hold around 0.15% of the sample. The sequencing sample was made of naive CD4+ T cells sorted from blood. Sample cell subset or site, as interpreted from the label and publication: CD45RA+ positively selected. These receptors were obtained from a man aged 18 to 35 in good health.

V is TRBV15 and J is TRBJ1-1; weak D call: TRBD1 (5 bases). This CDR3 comprises 14 residues. Germline V lookup: CDR1 LNHNV, CDR2 YYDKDF (reference sequence). The V end was cut by 1 base, the J end by 3 bases, with 9 bases between. The CDR3, as DNA: TGTGCCACCAGCAGAGGGGGGGGGTACACTGAAGCTTTCTTT. Encoded protein: CATSRGGGYTEAFF. Full variable domain (outside the CDR3, taken from reference TRBV15 and TRBJ1-1): DAMVIQNPRYQVTQFGKPVTLSCSQTLNHNVMYWYQQKSSQAPKLLFHYYDKDFNNEADTPDNFQSRRPNTSFCFLDIRSPGLGDTAMYLCATSRGGGYTEAFFGQGTRLTVV.

The chain joins TRBV7-2 to TRBJ2-7, with 8 bases fitting TRBD2. The CDR3 extends over 15 amino acids. Per the germline V gene, CDR1 is SGHTA and CDR2 is FQGNSA. Unmatched junction bases numbered 10, after V lost 3 bases and J lost 6 bases. CDR3 residues: CASSFKSGGPVEQYF. CDR3 bases: TGTGCCAGCAGCTTTAAGTCGGGAGGGCCGGTCGAGCAGTACTTC.

The chain carries TRBV19 and TRBJ2-2, with D possibly matching TRBD1 (5 bases). With 2 bases removed from V and 1 base from J, the gap between germline ends came to 11 bases. This CDR3 is 16 amino acids long. Germline lookup yields CDR1 LNHDA and CDR2 SQIVND (reference sequence). CDR3 bases: TGTGCCAGTAGTATACCCCGGACATTGAACACCGGGGAGCTGTTTTTT. Its protein product is CASSIPRTLNTGELFF.

The chain combines TRBV13 with TRBJ2-7; 9 bases are a match to TRBD2. V shed 3 bases, J shed 0 bases, and the junction held 12 bases outside the gene matches. The CDR3 spans 18 residues. Germline loops: CDR1 PRHDT, CDR2 FYEKMQ (reference sequence). The CDR3, as DNA: TGTGCCAGCAGCTTCTGGGCGGGAGGGTCCCTAGTCTCCTACGAGCAGTACTTC. Amino acid sequence: CASSFWAGGSLVSYEQYF.

This clone has just one count. The J gene is TRBJ2-5, the V gene TRBV7-2, with TRBD2 matching over 11 bases. CDR1 and CDR2 (germline): SGHTA, FQGNSA. The CDR3 extends over 18 amino acids. Losses at the gene ends were 5 bases for V and 1 base for J; bases not matched to a gene: 12. CDR3 DNA sequence: TGTGCCAGCAGCCCCGGGGCCCTAGCGGGGGGATTCCAAGAGACCCAGTACTTC. It specifies CASSPGALAGGFQETQYF.

The gene calls are TRBV7-2 and TRBJ2-1, with TRBD2 identical over 11 bases. V lost 5 bases, J lost 5 bases, and 8 bases stayed unmatched. There are 16 residues in the CDR3. The germline V gene has CDR1 SGHTA and CDR2 FQGNSA. In DNA form, the CDR3 reads TGTGCCAGCAGCATAAGACTAGCGGGGACTAACAATGAGCAGTTCTTC. Amino acids: CASSIRLAGTNNEQFF.

The chain joins TRBV10-2 to TRBJ2-1, with TRBD2 matching 15 bases. The junction had 6 bases not matched to a gene; V was cut back by 6 bases and J by 6 bases. CDR3 size: 16 residues. Germline V CDR1 and CDR2: WSHSY, SAAADI. CDR3: CASRYVGLAGGNEQFF. The CDR3, as DNA: TGCGCCAGCAGATACGTGGGACTAGCGGGGGGCAATGAGCAGTTCTTC.

This clone showed up just a few times. The chain uses TRBV15 and TRBJ1-4; TRBD1 agrees at 9 bases. The CDR3 covers 15 residues. Per the germline V gene, CDR1 is LNHNV and CDR2 is YYDKDF (reference sequence). The trim removed 2 bases at V and 7 bases at J, leaving 5 bases unmatched. DNA of the CDR3: TGTGCCACCAGCAGATCTCCGGACAGGGGTGAAAAACTGTTTTTT. It specifies CATSRSPDRGEKLFF.

The chain links TRBV30 to TRBJ1-1; D uncertain. In germline, CDR1 is GTSNPN, CDR2 SVGIG (reference sequence). The CDR3 length is 15 residues. V was cut by 2 bases and J by 4 bases, with 17 bases left in between. CDR3 amino acids: CAWSQRRAAGTEAFF. As DNA, the CDR3 is TGTGCCTGGAGTCAAAGGAGGGCCGCGGGCACTGAAGCTTTCTTT.

The rearrangement uses TRBV18 and TRBJ2-1; 10 bases align to TRBD1. The CDR3 is 17 amino acids. The germline V gene has CDR1 KGHSH and CDR2 LQKENI. The V and J ends lost 2 bases and 7 bases, in that order; junction bases with no gene match: 11. Here the CDR3 reads CASSPNAMGQGTNEQFF. CDR3 coding DNA: TGTGCCAGCTCACCAAATGCTATGGGACAGGGGACAAATGAGCAGTTCTTC.

J is TRBJ1-5 and V is TRBV6-6; possibly TRBD1 for D (5 bases). CDR1 is MNHNY and CDR2 is SVGAGI in the germline V gene (reference sequence). The CDR3 loop spans 14 amino acids. V shed 7 bases and J shed 2 bases, with 12 bases lying between them. As DNA, the CDR3 is TGTGCCAGCACCTCACAGGTGGGCAATCAGCCCCAGCATTTT. Translating it yields CASTSQVGNQPQHF.

The chain joins TRBV5-1 to TRBJ1-4; D not certain. CDR3 length equals 13 residues. V was clipped by 4 bases and J by 3 bases, with 7 bases between them. Germline loops: CDR1 SGHRS, CDR2 YFSETQ. For the CDR3, the DNA is TGCGCCAGCAGCACGGACCCTAATGAAAAACTGTTTTTT. The encoded protein is CASSTDPNEKLFF.

This chain connects TRBV5-1 to TRBJ2-5, with 8 positions matching TRBD1. The V gene end was trimmed by 2 bases and the J gene end by 5 bases; junction bases not matched to a gene: 5. This CDR3 spans 14 amino acids. Germline values: CDR1 SGHRS, CDR2 YFSETQ. CDR3 nucleotide sequence: TGCGCCAGCAGCTTCCAGGGGGCACGGGAGACCCAGTACTTC. Translation: CASSFQGARETQYF.

This clone came up once. V and J are TRBV18 and TRBJ1-2; 8 nucleotides line up with TRBD1. CDR3 length: 16 residues. Germline assignment: CDR1 KGHSH and CDR2 LQKENI. Trimming took 0 bases from V and 8 from J; bases not matched to a gene: 11. In DNA, the CDR3 is TGTGCCAGCTCACCACCCTCAGGTCCCAGGGGGCACGGCTACACCTTC. Translation: CASSPPSGPRGHGYTF. The full variable domain, rest sourced from reference TRBV18 and TRBJ1-2, is NAGVMQNPRHLVRRRGQEARLRCSPMKGHSHVYWYRQLPEEGLKFMVYLQKENIIDESGMPKERFSAEFPKEGPSILRIQQVVRGDSAAYFCASSPPSGPRGHGYTFGSGTRLTVV.

The rearrangement joins TRBV6-5 to TRBJ1-1; D unresolved. This CDR3 comprises 13 residues. Germline V CDR1 and CDR2: MNHEY, SVGAGI. V was shortened by 4 bases and J by 1 base, with 7 bases between the two germline ends. The CDR3 spells CASSSWGNTEAFF. Here the CDR3 DNA reads TGTGCCAGCAGTTCGTGGGGGAACACTGAAGCTTTCTTT.

CDR3: CASSLQGYNSPLHF. The CDR3 DNA follows: TGTGCCAGCAGTTTGCAGGGGTATAATTCACCCCTCCACTTT. The chain combines TRBV28 with TRBJ1-6; TRBD1 is a possible D gene (6 bases). With 3 bases removed from V and 4 bases from J, the gap between germline ends came to 7 bases. The CDR3 sequence is 14 residues long. CDR1 is MDHEN and CDR2 is SYDVKM in the germline V gene.

The chain has TRBV30 and TRBJ1-5; no clear D. The V end was cut by 0 bases, the J end by 3 bases, with 9 bases between. Germline CDR1 reads GTSNPN; CDR2 reads SVGIG (reference sequence). The CDR3 spans 14 residues. DNA for the CDR3: TGTGCCTGGAGTGTACCGGGGATCAATCAGCCCCAGCATTTT. Protein product: CAWSVPGINQPQHF.

The chain recombines TRBV9 with TRBJ1-2; TRBD1 matches 9 bases. The CDR3 is 15 residues long. The V and J ends lost 3 bases and 6 bases, in that order; junction bases with no gene match: 9. Germline V gene sequence: CDR1 SGDLS, CDR2 YYNGEE. The CDR3 DNA sequence: TGTGCCAGCAGCGGACGGGACAGGGTAATGGATGGCTACACCTTC. Translating gives CASSGRDRVMDGYTF.

The CDR3 loop is CASSQWDRGYYGYTF. For the CDR3, the DNA is TGTGCCAGCAGTCAATGGGACAGGGGGTACTATGGCTACACCTTC. This chain links TRBV28 with TRBJ1-2; 11 bases align to TRBD1. V was pared by 5 bases and J by 3 bases, with 5 bases of the junction left unmatched. Per the germline V gene, CDR1 is MDHEN and CDR2 is SYDVKM. CDR3 length equals 15 residues.

This clone appeared a few times. V gene TRBV7-9 combines with J gene TRBJ1-2, with D tentatively TRBD1 (6 bases). In germline, CDR1 is SEHNR, CDR2 FQNEAQ (reference sequence). The germline V and J ends were trimmed by 1 base and 2 bases, with 8 bases remaining between them. The CDR3 totals 14 residues. The CDR3 loop reads CASSLEGGNYGYTF. Written as DNA, the CDR3 is TGTGCCAGCAGCTTAGAAGGGGGAAACTATGGCTACACCTTC.

This chain links TRBV6-1 with TRBJ2-5; 8 nucleotides line up with TRBD2. V dropped 3 bases and J dropped 5; count of bases not matched to a gene: 14. Germline V gives CDR1 MNHNS, CDR2 SASEGT. The CDR3 has 17 amino acids. The CDR3 protein is CASSDLRSGGTRETQYF. As DNA, the CDR3 is TGTGCCAGCAGTGACCTTAGAAGCGGGGGAACGAGGGAGACCCAGTACTTC.

This rearrangement joins TRBV5-1 to TRBJ2-7; 8 nucleotides match TRBD2. V lost 6 bases to trimming and J lost 3 bases; unmatched junction nucleotides: 14. The length of the CDR3 is 16 residues. The germline V gene encodes CDR1 SGHRS and CDR2 YFSETQ. The CDR3 spells CASTNIMRGEFYEQYF. The DNA of the CDR3 is TGCGCCAGCACCAATATAATGCGGGGGGAATTCTACGAGCAGTACTTC.

Comment on this clone: A junction boundary mismatches the germline segment, possibly from a read error. CDR3 residues: CASSNGIEQFF. The CDR3 nucleotides read TGTGCTAGCAGTAACGGTATTGAGCAGTTCTTC. J is TRBJ2-1 and V is TRBV7-7, with unresolved D. The CDR3 consists of 11 residues. Germline CDR1 and CDR2: SSHAT and FNYEAQ (reference sequence).

The rearrangement links TRBV11-2 to TRBJ2-7; TRBD1 matches at 7 bases. V was pared by 1 base and J by 5 bases, with 5 bases of the junction left unmatched. CDR3 length equals 14 residues. Germline CDR1 SGHAT, CDR2 FQNNGV. The chain's CDR3 is CASSLGDRANEQYF. DNA for the CDR3: TGTGCCAGCAGCTTAGGTGACAGGGCCAACGAGCAGTACTTC.

This chain links TRBV5-8 with TRBJ2-2; 7 nucleotides align to TRBD1. The CDR3 is 15 amino acids. J lost 0 bases, V lost 4 bases, and 3 bases had no gene match. Germline CDR1 is SGHTS and CDR2 is YDEGEE. The CDR3 sequence: CASSRGQSNTGELFF. Written as DNA, the CDR3 is TGTGCCAGCAGCCGGGGACAGTCGAACACCGGGGAGCTGTTTTTT.

Only one count was recorded for this clone. One end of the junction varies from germline; a read error may be responsible. The same CDR3 arises from other DNA sequences in this sample as well. V usage is TRBV7-2 and J usage is TRBJ1-2; no clear D gene. The CDR3 runs 15 residues. Looked up from germline, CDR1 is SGHTA and CDR2 is FQGNSA. The CDR3 here is CASSLAHVADYGYTF. The CDR3 coding sequence is TGTGCCAGCAGTTTAGCCCATGTGGCAGACTATGGCTACACCTTC.

The J gene is TRBJ1-1, the V gene TRBV19; no reliable D call. The CDR3 covers 13 residues. Trimming stripped 7 bases from V and 1 base from J, with 10 bases between. Germline V gives CDR1 LNHDA, CDR2 SQIVND (reference sequence). Here the CDR3 reads CASNRLRNTEAFF. The CDR3 DNA reads TGTGCCAGTAATAGACTTAGGAACACTGAAGCTTTCTTT.

This clone was counted between two and nine times. The chain joins TRBV25-1 to TRBJ1-1, with unresolved D. The CDR3 is made up of 13 amino acids. Trimming stripped 6 bases from V and 0 bases from J, with 8 bases between. Germline CDR1 and CDR2: MGHDK and SYGVNS. The DNA for the CDR3 is TGTGCCAGCAGGGAAGGGTTGAACACTGAAGCTTTCTTT. This encodes CASREGLNTEAFF.

This chain links TRBV29-1 with TRBJ1-2; D not certain. Trimming removed 3 bases at V and 4 bases at J, with 6 bases between. This CDR3 contains 11 residues. CDR1 is SQVTM and CDR2 is ANQGSEA in the germline V gene. CDR3 DNA sequence: TGCAGCGTTGACGTCGGCTATGGCTACACCTTC. This sequence encodes CSVDVGYGYTF. Full variable domain (remainder filled in from reference TRBV29-1 and TRBJ1-2): SAVISQKPSRDICQRGTSLTIQCQVDSQVTMMFWYRQQPGQSLTLIATANQGSEATYESGFVIDKFPISRPNLTFSTLTVSNMSPEDSSIYLCSVDVGYGYTFGSGTRLTVV.

The V call is TRBV6-1, the J call TRBJ1-6; D gene uncertain. CDR1 and CDR2 from the germline V gene are MNHNS and SASEGT. The V and J ends lost 2 bases and 6 bases respectively, with 8 bases between them. This CDR3 comprises 14 residues. The chain's CDR3 is CASSEFRPNSPLHF. The CDR3 DNA follows: TGTGCCAGCAGTGAATTCCGGCCTAATTCACCCCTCCACTTT.

The J gene is TRBJ2-1, the V gene TRBV2, with TRBD2 as a possible D gene (5 bases). The ends were cut back, 5 bases at V and 1 base at J, with 12 bases in the middle. Germline lookup yields CDR1 SNHLY and CDR2 FYNNEI. This CDR3 contains 15 residues. CDR3 nucleotides: TGTGCCAGCAGTACTCGCCGGGAATCCTACAATGAGCAGTTCTTC. This codes for CASSTRRESYNEQFF.

V is TRBV10-3 and J is TRBJ1-2; a weak D match, TRBD1 (6 bases). Trimming took 3 bases from V and 3 from J, leaving 23 bases between them. The germline CDR1 and CDR2 sequences are ENHRY and SYGVKD. The CDR3 is 18 amino acids. The CDR3 reads CAISDPNPRRGYDYGYTF. The CDR3 nucleotides are TGTGCCATCAGTGATCCTAACCCGCGGAGGGGGTACGACTATGGCTACACCTTC.